What follows are 17 T cell receptor beta chains derived from one specimen sequenced in a study of blood T cell repertoires in COVID-19. Sequencing was performed with immunoSEQ multiplex PCR; in TCRdb, only in-frame clones are kept and a portion is missing. Of some 280,000 clones listed, around four fifths are singletons. Sequencing input: peripheral blood. Every receptor here comes from a woman in her fifties or sixties with active or convalescent COVID-19.

This chain uses TRBV5-6 with TRBJ2-1, with D maybe TRBD1 (7 bases). The ends were cut back, 2 bases at V and 0 bases at J, with 12 bases in the middle. Germline assignment: CDR1 SGHDT and CDR2 YYEEEE. The CDR3 loop spans 16 amino acids. The CDR3 region has the DNA TGTGCCAGCAGCTTTGCGGGACAGAGCTCCTACAATGAGCAGTTCTTC. Translating gives CASSFAGQSSYNEQFF.

The chain couples TRBV11-2 to TRBJ1-1, with D possibly matching TRBD1 (5 bases). Trimming cost V 5 bases and J 4 bases, with 17 bases left between them. This CDR3 has 15 residues. Per the germline V gene, CDR1 is SGHAT and CDR2 is FQNNGV. The CDR3 DNA is TGTGCCAGCAGCCGGATTGCAGGCAGGGCCACTGAAGCTTTCTTT. This gives the protein CASSRIAGRATEAFF.

The chain uses TRBV5-1 and TRBJ1-2; TRBD1 aligns across 9 bases. This CDR3 is built from 15 residues. Germline V gene lookup returns CDR1 SGHRS and CDR2 YFSETQ. J lost 8 bases, V lost 3 bases, and 11 bases had no gene match. Here the CDR3 DNA reads TGCGCCAGCAGCTACGTCTCCGGGACAGGGAAAGGCTACACCTTC. Translation gives CASSYVSGTGKGYTF.

This clone was seen more than once but under ten times. The chain joins TRBV28 to TRBJ1-5, with TRBD1 as a possible D gene (6 bases). The germline CDR1 and CDR2 sequences are MDHEN and SYDVKM. V was clipped by 3 bases and J by 7 bases, with 16 bases between them. CDR3 length equals 15 residues. The CDR3 DNA sequence: TGTGCCAGCAGTTTTGGGGGCGATGCCAAACAGCCCCAGCATTTT. Translated: CASSFGGDAKQPQHF.

There are a few counts of this clone. Other DNA sequences in the same sample also yield this CDR3. This chain uses TRBV7-9 with TRBJ1-2, with 8 bases aligning to TRBD1. Germline V lookup: CDR1 SEHNR, CDR2 FQNEAQ (reference sequence). Trimming removed 3 bases from V and 7 bases from J; junction bases left unmatched: 4. The CDR3 extends over 13 amino acids. This CDR3 is CASSFDRGGGYTF. CDR3 nucleotides: TGTGCCAGCAGCTTCGACAGGGGAGGTGGCTACACCTTC.

The chain links TRBV10-3 to TRBJ1-2; possibly TRBD1 for D (6 bases). The length of the CDR3 is 14 residues. V gave up 6 bases and J gave up 3 bases, with 14 bases separating them. Germline CDR1 reads ENHRY; CDR2 reads SYGVKD. The CDR3 loop reads CAISQGIWDYGYTF. CDR3 in DNA: TGTGCCATCAGCCAGGGGATTTGGGACTATGGCTACACCTTC.

The chain is built from TRBV28 and TRBJ2-1, with TRBD1 matching 10 bases. There are 16 residues in the CDR3. The germline V gene has CDR1 MDHEN and CDR2 SYDVKM. V gave up 5 bases and J gave up 1 base; unmatched junction bases: 5. CDR3 loop: CASSQGTGVSYNEQFF. CDR3 DNA sequence: TGTGCCAGCAGTCAAGGGACAGGGGTGTCCTACAATGAGCAGTTCTTC.

The sample holds one count of this clone. The chain joins TRBV19 to TRBJ2-1, with 7 nucleotides matching TRBD2. CDR3 length: 16 amino acids. Germline V gene lookup returns CDR1 LNHDA and CDR2 SQIVND (reference sequence). V shed 5 bases and J 10 bases; nucleotides not matched to a gene: 17. This CDR3 reads CASSPSQRGYRGEQFF. CDR3 bases: TGTGCCAGTAGTCCCTCTCAGCGGGGCTACCGGGGCGAGCAGTTCTTC. Using reference TRBV19 and TRBJ2-1 for the parts outside the CDR3, the full variable domain is DGGITQSPKYLFRKEGQNVTLSCEQNLNHDAMYWYRQDPGQGLRLIYYSQIVNDFQKGDIAEGYSVSREKKESFPLTVTSAQKNPTAFYLCASSPSQRGYRGEQFFGPGTRLTVL.

The J gene is TRBJ2-7, the V gene TRBV28, with 7 bases lining up with TRBD1. The V and J ends lost 5 bases and 4 bases, in that order; junction bases with no gene match: 11. This CDR3 is 15 amino acids long. Germline CDR1 and CDR2: MDHEN and SYDVKM. The CDR3 bases are TGTGCCAGCAGTCCCCTGACAGGGACCCAATACGAGCAGTACTTC. It encodes CASSPLTGTQYEQYF. The entire variable domain, with the rest obtained from reference TRBV28 and TRBJ2-7, is as follows: DVKVTQSSRYLVKRTGEKVFLECVQDMDHENMFWYRQDPGLGLRLIYFSYDVKMKEKGDIPEGYSVSREKKERFSLILESASTNQTSMYLCASSPLTGTQYEQYFGPGTRLTVT.

The genes are TRBV27 and TRBJ2-4, with D perhaps matching TRBD2 (5 bases). Germline-derived CDR1 and CDR2 are MNHEY and SMNVEV (reference sequence). The V end was cut by 2 bases, the J end by 7 bases, with 21 bases between. The CDR3 contains 17 residues. CDR3 in DNA: TGTGCCAGCAGTTTAAACCCGACTATCCCGCAGCGGAACATTCAGTACTTC. Amino acids: CASSLNPTIPQRNIQYF.

V is TRBV12-3 or TRBV12-4 and J is TRBJ2-1; a possible D gene is TRBD1 (6 bases). V lost 8 bases and J 5 bases, leaving 10 bases between the germline ends. This CDR3 region has 12 residues. The CDR3 protein is CASRTEDNEQFF. The CDR3 nucleotides read TGTGCCAGCCGGACAGAAGACAATGAGCAGTTCTTC.

CDR3 protein: CASSLEVGRGRSGDQPQHF. CDR3 bases: TGTGCCAGCAGCTTAGAGGTGGGCAGGGGGCGGTCCGGCGATCAGCCCCAGCATTTT. This sequence joins TRBV7-3 and TRBJ1-5; 8 nucleotides agree with TRBD1. This CDR3 is 19 amino acids long. CDR1 is SGHTA and CDR2 is FQGTGA in the germline V gene. Trimming at V came to 2 bases and at J to 5 bases, leaving 17 bases not matched to a gene.

A few counts support this clone. The V gene is TRBV5-1, the J gene TRBJ2-3, with D possibly matching TRBD2 (5 bases). CDR1 SGHRS and CDR2 YFSETQ come from the germline V gene. The CDR3 length is 14 residues. Trimming pared 1 base from V and 4 bases from J, leaving 10 bases between. CDR3 bases: TGCGCCAGCAGCTTGTTGGGAGATGCAGATACGCAGTATTTT. Encoded protein: CASSLLGDADTQYF.

This clone was seen once. The chain couples TRBV11-2 to TRBJ2-7; tentative D call: TRBD2 (7 bases). Between the trimmed V and J ends, which lost 4 bases and 0 bases, there was a span of 19 bases. Germline assignment: CDR1 SGHAT and CDR2 FQNNGV. The CDR3 extends over 17 amino acids. CDR3 in amino acids: CASSSRGLADTSYEQYF. The CDR3 DNA follows: TGTGCCAGCAGCTCACGGGGGCTAGCGGACACCTCCTACGAGCAGTACTTC.

V gene TRBV12-5 combines with J gene TRBJ2-7, with TRBD2 matching over 10 bases. The CDR3 runs 17 residues. The germline CDR1 and CDR2 sequences are LGHNT and FRNRAP. The J segment lost 4 bases and the V segment lost 4 bases, leaving 13 bases of the junction unmatched. The CDR3 DNA reads TGTGCTAGTGGTTCCCCCCCTCCTAGCGGGAGAAAATACGAGCAGTACTTC. Its protein product is CASGSPPPSGRKYEQYF.

This chain connects TRBV5-1 to TRBJ1-3; D remains unclear. Germline lookup yields CDR1 SGHRS and CDR2 YFSETQ. Trimming removed 2 bases at V and 4 bases at J, with 25 bases between. The CDR3 loop spans 19 amino acids. CDR3 region: CASSLRARGSPRSGNTIYF. DNA for the CDR3: TGCGCCAGCAGCTTACGCGCCCGTGGTTCTCCCCGCTCCGGAAACACCATATATTTT.

The chain joins TRBV5-1 to TRBJ1-3; D remains ambiguous. Germline CDR1 is SGHRS and CDR2 is YFSETQ. Between the trimmed V and J ends, which lost 0 bases and 2 bases, there was a span of 6 bases. There are 14 residues in the CDR3. CDR3 bases: TGCGCCAGCAGCTTGGGGGCAACTGGAAACACCATATATTTT. Its protein is CASSLGATGNTIYF.